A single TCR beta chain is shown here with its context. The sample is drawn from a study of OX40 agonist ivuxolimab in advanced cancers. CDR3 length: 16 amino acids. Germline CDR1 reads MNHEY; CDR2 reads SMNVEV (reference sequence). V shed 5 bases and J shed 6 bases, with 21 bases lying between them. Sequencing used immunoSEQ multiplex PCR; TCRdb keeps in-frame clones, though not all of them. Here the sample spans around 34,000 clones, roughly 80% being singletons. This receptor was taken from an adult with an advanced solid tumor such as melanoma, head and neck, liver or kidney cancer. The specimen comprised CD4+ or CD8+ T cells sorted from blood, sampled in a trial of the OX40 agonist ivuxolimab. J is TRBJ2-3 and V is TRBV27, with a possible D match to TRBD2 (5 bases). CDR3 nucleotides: TGTGCCAGCAGTCCATCGCCCCTCCAACTAGGGGATACGCAGTATTTT. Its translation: CASSPSPLQLGDTQYF.